This TCR beta chain was sequenced during a study of blood T cell repertoires in COVID-19. Assay: immunoSEQ multiplex PCR; the TCRdb copy retains only in-frame clones and omits some. This sample yields roughly 400,000 clones, of which about nine tenths are seen a single time; under 0.7% belongs to the top ten. Recruits, aged about 18 to 89 years, lived in 20 to 30 US areas. With 7 bases clipped from V and 2 bases from J, the junction kept 9 bases outside the gene matches. The germline CDR1 and CDR2 sequences are LGHDT and YNNKEL (reference sequence). This CDR3 has 15 residues. This receptor was identified in a man younger than 35 who had recovered from COVID-19. The sequenced material came from PBMCs or T cells enriched from blood (not recorded which). The rearrangement links TRBV3-1 (or the pseudogene TRBV3-2) to TRBJ2-3, with 7 bases matching TRBD2. This CDR3 reads CASTASSGPTDTQYF. The DNA of the CDR3 is TGTGCCAGCACGGCGTCTAGCGGCCCCACAGATACGCAGTATTTT.